What follows are 26 T cell receptor beta chains derived from one specimen sequenced in a study of blood T cell repertoires in COVID-19. Data came from immunoSEQ multiplex PCR; TCRdb stores just in-frame clones and leaves some out. The table shows hundreds of thousands of clones, with roughly 90% occurring only once. Sequenced material: peripheral blood. These receptors were taken from a woman in her sixties or seventies with acute or convalescent COVID-19.

The rearrangement links TRBV12-3 or TRBV12-4 to TRBJ2-7; 7 bases agree with TRBD1. The trim removed 6 bases at V and 2 bases at J, leaving 4 bases unmatched. CDR3 size: 13 residues. CDR3 loop: CASRGGTAYEQYF. Here the CDR3 DNA reads TGTGCCAGCAGAGGTGGGACAGCCTACGAGCAGTACTTC.

This clone was seen a handful of times. J is TRBJ2-1 and V is TRBV19, with TRBD2 identical over 7 bases. V shed 7 bases and J 4 bases; nucleotides not matched to a gene: 7. CDR1 and CDR2 from the germline V gene are LNHDA and SQIVND (reference sequence). The CDR3 covers 14 residues. Here the CDR3 DNA reads TGTGCCAGTAAAATAGCGGGCCAATACAATGAGCAGTTCTTC. Translation: CASKIAGQYNEQFF.

The gene calls are TRBV4-3 and TRBJ2-3; TRBD1 is a possible D gene (5 bases). Germline CDR1 reads LGHNA; CDR2 reads YSLEER. The CDR3 has 15 amino acids. The V and J ends lost 5 bases and 3 bases respectively, with 15 bases between them. The DNA for the CDR3 is TGCGCCAGCAGCTCATCCCGACAGCATACAGATACGCAGTATTTT. Translating it yields CASSSSRQHTDTQYF.

The chain combines TRBV30 with TRBJ1-2, with 8 nucleotides matching TRBD1. CDR3 size: 13 residues. Losses at the gene ends were 1 base for V and 4 bases for J; bases not matched to a gene: 2. Germline-derived CDR1 and CDR2 are GTSNPN and SVGIG (reference sequence). The CDR3 loop reads CAWSGTGTYGYTF. Written as DNA, the CDR3 is TGTGCCTGGAGTGGGACAGGGACCTATGGCTACACCTTC.

This clone was seen just once. The V call is TRBV18, the J call TRBJ2-1; a possible D gene is TRBD2 (6 bases). V lost 0 bases, J lost 14 bases, and 23 bases lay in between. Germline values: CDR1 KGHSH, CDR2 LQKENI. The CDR3 sequence is 16 residues long. This chain's CDR3 is CASSPPTRGGSYGEFF. Written as DNA, the CDR3 is TGTGCCAGCTCACCACCCACCCGGGGAGGCTCCTATGGGGAGTTCTTC.

V is TRBV4-1 and J is TRBJ2-2; 7 positions match TRBD2. This CDR3 has 14 residues. The germline gives CDR1 MGHRA, CDR2 YSYEKL. The V and J ends lost 0 bases and 7 bases, in that order; junction bases with no gene match: 2. CDR3 nucleotide sequence: TGCGCCAGCAGCCAAGAGGGGGGGGTCGGGGAGCTGTTTTTT. Its translation is CASSQEGGVGELFF.

The chain has TRBV3-1 (or the pseudogene TRBV3-2) and TRBJ2-3; D is undetermined. This CDR3 contains 16 residues. V was cut by 3 bases and J by 0 bases, with 13 bases left in between. Germline V gives CDR1 LGHDT, CDR2 YNNKEL (reference sequence). CDR3: CASSQGVTSSTDTQYF. CDR3 DNA: TGTGCCAGCAGCCAGGGCGTCACCTCTAGCACAGATACGCAGTATTTT.

With regard to this clone: The same CDR3 also results from other DNA sequences found in this sample. This sequence joins TRBV27 and TRBJ2-7, with D hard to call. V was clipped by 6 bases and J by 0 bases, with 9 bases between them. There are 13 residues in the CDR3. In germline, CDR1 is MNHEY, CDR2 SMNVEV (reference sequence). CDR3 sequence: CASSYASSYEQYF. In nucleotides, the CDR3 is TGTGCCAGCAGCTACGCTAGCTCCTACGAGCAGTACTTC.

This chain joins TRBV19 and TRBJ2-3; D gene ambiguous. The CDR3 contains 11 residues. The V gene's germline CDR1 is LNHDA and CDR2 SQIVND (reference sequence). V was shortened by 3 bases and J by 8 bases, with 6 bases between the two germline ends. DNA for the CDR3: TGTGCCAGTAGTATTCGTCTTACGCAGTATTTT. Encoded protein: CASSIRLTQYF.

This chain connects TRBV6-2 or TRBV6-3 to TRBJ2-3; 11 bases map to TRBD2. The CDR3 covers 15 residues. Germline V gene data show CDR1 as MNHEY and CDR2 as SVGEGT. Germline trimming cut 6 bases from V and 5 bases from J; bases unmatched to any gene: 7. The chain's CDR3 is CASSLSGGAEDTQYF. The CDR3, as DNA: TGTGCCAGCAGCCTTAGCGGGGGGGCGGAAGATACGCAGTATTTT.

The CDR3 nucleotides are TGTGCCAGCGTGGGCCGCCCGGTGAGTGAAAAACTGTTTTTT. Its translation: CASVGRPVSEKLFF. This sequence joins TRBV2 and TRBJ1-4; D gene uncertain. The CDR3 has 14 amino acids. Germline V gene sequence: CDR1 SNHLY, CDR2 FYNNEI. Trimming pared 8 bases from V and 7 bases from J, leaving 17 bases between. The complete variable domain, with remaining parts taken from reference TRBV2 and TRBJ1-4, reads EPEVTQTPSHQVTQMGQEVILRCVPISNHLYFYWYRQILGQKVEFLVSFYNNEISEKSEIFDDQFSVERPDGSNFTLKIRSTKLEDSAMYFCASVGRPVSEKLFFGSGTQLSVL.

The chain employs TRBV4-1 and TRBJ1-3; no firm D call. CDR1 is MGHRA and CDR2 is YSYEKL in the germline V gene. The V and J ends lost 5 bases and 4 bases respectively, with 6 bases between them. There are 12 residues in the CDR3. This CDR3 reads CASSAVGNTIYF. The CDR3 nucleotides read TGCGCCAGCAGCGCGGTAGGAAACACCATATATTTT.

The chain combines TRBV7-2 with TRBJ2-3; 12 nucleotides align to TRBD2. The CDR3 is 16 residues long. Germline V CDR1 and CDR2: SGHTA, FQGNSA. With V trimmed by 6 bases and J by 7 bases, 11 bases remained unmatched. The CDR3 DNA reads TGTGCCAGCAGATCCACTAGCGGGGGGTCACGCTATACGCAGTATTTT. Translated: CASRSTSGGSRYTQYF. Variable domain in full (rest from reference TRBV7-2 and TRBJ2-3): GAGVSQSPSNKVTEKGKDVELRCDPISGHTALYWYRQSLGQGLEFLIYFQGNSAPDKSGLPSDRFSAERTGGSVSTLTIQRTQQEDSAVYLCASRSTSGGSRYTQYFGPGTRLTVL.

There are a few counts of this clone. The rearrangement joins TRBV7-9 to TRBJ2-2; no clear D. Per germline, CDR1 SEHNR and CDR2 FQNEAQ (reference sequence). Trimming removed 5 bases at V and 6 bases at J, with 4 bases between. The CDR3 is made up of 11 amino acids. The CDR3 DNA reads as TGTGCCAGCAGCCGGTCCGGGGAGCTGTTTTTT. As protein: CASSRSGELFF. Supplemented by reference TRBV7-9 and TRBJ2-2, the full variable domain reads DTGVSQNPRHKITKRGQNVTFRCDPISEHNRLYWYRQTLGQGPEFLTYFQNEAQLEKSRLLSDRFSAERPKGSFSTLEIQRTEQGDSAMYLCASSRSGELFFGEGSRLTVL.

V and J are TRBV4-1 and TRBJ1-6, with 7 bases matching TRBD1. The junction had 3 bases not matched to a gene; V was cut back by 1 base and J by 9 bases. This CDR3 comprises 14 residues. The V gene's germline CDR1 is MGHRA and CDR2 YSYEKL. This CDR3 reads CASSQGQGGSPLHF. The CDR3 nucleotides are TGCGCCAGCAGCCAAGGACAGGGCGGTTCACCCCTCCACTTT.

The rearrangement joins TRBV25-1 to TRBJ2-7; 9 positions match TRBD2. Germline V gives CDR1 MGHDK, CDR2 SYGVNS. The J segment lost 1 base and the V segment lost 7 bases, leaving 2 bases of the junction unmatched. The CDR3 extends over 13 amino acids. The CDR3 is CASTLAGSYEQYF. The CDR3 nucleotides are TGTGCCAGCACCCTAGCGGGGTCCTACGAGCAGTACTTC.

The gene calls are TRBV3-1 (or the pseudogene TRBV3-2) and TRBJ1-1; 7 bases map to TRBD1. The CDR3 is made up of 18 amino acids. Per the germline V gene, CDR1 is LGHDT and CDR2 is YNNKEL (reference sequence). The junction had 10 bases not matched to a gene; V was cut back by 0 bases and J by 0 bases. The CDR3 region is CASSQDPFLDRLNTEAFF. CDR3 coding DNA: TGTGCCAGCAGCCAAGATCCTTTCCTGGACAGGTTGAACACTGAAGCTTTCTTT.

The gene calls are TRBV6-5 and TRBJ1-1; maybe TRBD1 (5 bases). The length of the CDR3 is 13 residues. Between the trimmed V and J ends, which lost 6 bases and 0 bases, there was a span of 8 bases. The germline V gene encodes CDR1 MNHEY and CDR2 SVGAGI. As DNA, the CDR3 is TGTGCCAGCAGCCAGGGATTGAACACTGAAGCTTTCTTT. Translating it yields CASSQGLNTEAFF.

The gene calls are TRBV6-2 or TRBV6-3 and TRBJ2-7, with unresolved D. Trimming pared 3 bases from V and 2 bases from J, leaving 2 bases between. Germline loops: CDR1 MNHEY, CDR2 SVGEGT. The CDR3 is 11 residues long. CDR3 nucleotide sequence: TGTGCCAGCAGTTATACCTACGAGCAGTACTTC. This sequence encodes CASSYTYEQYF.

This chain joins TRBV6-6 and TRBJ1-5; 9 nucleotides align to TRBD1. Germline CDR1 MNHNY, CDR2 SVGAGI (reference sequence). Trimming took 6 bases from V and 7 from J; bases not matched to a gene: 10. The CDR3 consists of 15 residues. Here the CDR3 reads CASRGQGRGIQPQHF. The CDR3 DNA sequence: TGTGCCAGCAGGGGACAGGGTAGGGGGATCCAGCCCCAGCATTTT.

The genes are TRBV6-4 and TRBJ2-7; tentatively, D is TRBD1 (6 bases). Germline CDR1 is MRHNA and CDR2 is SNTAGT. The CDR3 sequence is 17 residues long. V dropped 8 bases and J dropped 5 bases, with 28 bases sitting between them. DNA for the CDR3: TGTGCCAGCCCTACCCCCTCGTCCCGACAGGATACCCACGAGCAGTACTTC. It yields the protein CASPTPSSRQDTHEQYF.

The J gene is TRBJ2-3, the V gene TRBV6-2 or TRBV6-3; D not certain. This CDR3 region has 15 residues. Per the germline V gene, CDR1 is MNHEY and CDR2 is SVGEGT. Trimming pared 5 bases from V and 2 bases from J, leaving 14 bases between. The CDR3 nucleotides read TGTGCCAGCAGTAATATCATGAGGCTCACAGATACGCAGTATTTT. It specifies CASSNIMRLTDTQYF.

The V call is TRBV19, the J call TRBJ1-5, with a weak D call TRBD1 (5 bases). Trimming removed 7 bases at V and 2 bases at J, with 9 bases between. The CDR3 contains 13 residues. The germline V gene has CDR1 LNHDA and CDR2 SQIVND (reference sequence). Here the CDR3 reads CASTTERNQPQHF. DNA for the CDR3: TGTGCCAGTACGACAGAGCGCAATCAGCCCCAGCATTTT. The full variable domain, rest sourced from reference TRBV19 and TRBJ1-5, is DGGITQSPKYLFRKEGQNVTLSCEQNLNHDAMYWYRQDPGQGLRLIYYSQIVNDFQKGDIAEGYSVSREKKESFPLTVTSAQKNPTAFYLCASTTERNQPQHFGDGTRLSIL.

The rearrangement links TRBV27 to TRBJ2-7; D may be TRBD1 (6 bases). The V end was cut by 8 bases, the J end by 2 bases, with 13 bases between. Germline lookup yields CDR1 MNHEY and CDR2 SMNVEV (reference sequence). The CDR3 runs to 13 residues. The CDR3 here is CASRQANTYEQYF. CDR3 coding DNA: TGTGCCAGCCGACAGGCTAACACCTACGAGCAGTACTTC.

Concerning this clone: This same CDR3 is encoded by further DNA sequences in the sample. The chain employs TRBV4-2 and TRBJ1-2; no definite D call. The CDR3 loop spans 13 amino acids. Germline V gene data show CDR1 as LGHNA and CDR2 as YNFKEQ. V was cut by 0 bases and J by 4 bases, with 6 bases left in between. CDR3 nucleotide sequence: TGTGCCAGCAGCCAAGAAGGCGGCTATGGCTACACCTTC. The encoded protein is CASSQEGGYGYTF.

The rearrangement links TRBV9 to TRBJ1-1; D uncertain. Germline CDR1 is SGDLS and CDR2 is YYNGEE. V lost 0 bases to trimming and J lost 2 bases, with 2 bases between them. The CDR3 runs to 12 residues. CDR3 nucleotide sequence: TGTGCCAGCAGCGTAGCTAACACTGAAGCTTTCTTT. Amino acid sequence: CASSVANTEAFF.